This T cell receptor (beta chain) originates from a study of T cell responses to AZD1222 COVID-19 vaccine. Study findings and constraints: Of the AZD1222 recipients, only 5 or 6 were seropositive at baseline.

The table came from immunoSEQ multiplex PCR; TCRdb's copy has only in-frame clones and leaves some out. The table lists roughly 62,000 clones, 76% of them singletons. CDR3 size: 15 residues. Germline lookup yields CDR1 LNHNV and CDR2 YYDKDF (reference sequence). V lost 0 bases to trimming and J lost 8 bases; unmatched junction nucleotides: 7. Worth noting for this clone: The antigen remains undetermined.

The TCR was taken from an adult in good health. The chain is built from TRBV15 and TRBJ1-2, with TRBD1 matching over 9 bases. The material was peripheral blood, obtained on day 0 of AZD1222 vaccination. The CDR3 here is CATSRDLGQGNGYTF. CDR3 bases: TGTGCCACCAGCAGAGATTTGGGACAGGGCAACGGCTACACCTTC. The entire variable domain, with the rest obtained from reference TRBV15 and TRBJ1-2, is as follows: DAMVIQNPRYQVTQFGKPVTLSCSQTLNHNVMYWYQQKSSQAPKLLFHYYDKDFNNEADTPDNFQSRRPNTSFCFLDIRSPGLGDTAMYLCATSRDLGQGNGYTFGSGTRLTVV.